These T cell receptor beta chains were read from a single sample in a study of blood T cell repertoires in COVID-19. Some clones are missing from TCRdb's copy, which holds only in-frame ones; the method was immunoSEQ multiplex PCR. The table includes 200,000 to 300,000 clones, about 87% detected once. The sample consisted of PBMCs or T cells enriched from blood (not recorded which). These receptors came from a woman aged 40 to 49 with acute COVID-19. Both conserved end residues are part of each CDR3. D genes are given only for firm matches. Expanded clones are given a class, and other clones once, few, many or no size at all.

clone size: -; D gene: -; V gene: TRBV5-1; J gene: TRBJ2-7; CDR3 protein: CASTESLAGNYYEQYF; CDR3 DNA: TGCGCCAGCACGGAGTCACTCGCGGGCAACTACTACGAGCAGTACTTC
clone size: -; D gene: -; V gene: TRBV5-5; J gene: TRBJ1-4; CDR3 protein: CASSLDLRTATNEKLFF; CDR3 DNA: TGTGCCAGCAGCTTGGATTTGCGGACAGCAACTAATGAAAAACTGTTTTTT
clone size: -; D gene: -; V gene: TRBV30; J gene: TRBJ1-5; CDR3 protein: CAWSDGENQPQHF; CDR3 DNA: TGTGCCTGGAGTGATGGGGAGAATCAGCCCCAGCATTTT
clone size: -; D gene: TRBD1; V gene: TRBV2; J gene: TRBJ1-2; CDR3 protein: CASTEQGGGYTF; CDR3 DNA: TGTGCCAGCACCGAACAGGGGGGTGGCTACACCTTC
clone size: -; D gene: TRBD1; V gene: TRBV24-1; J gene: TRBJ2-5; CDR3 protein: CATSDWTGTGQETQYF; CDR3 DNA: TGTGCCACCAGTGACTGGACCGGGACAGGACAAGAGACCCAGTACTTC
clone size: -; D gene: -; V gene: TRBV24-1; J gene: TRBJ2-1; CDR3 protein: CATSSDGEQFF; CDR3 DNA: TGTGCCACCAGTAGCGACGGTGAGCAGTTCTTC
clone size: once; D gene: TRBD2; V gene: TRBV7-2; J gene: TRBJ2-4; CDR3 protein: CASSLGLAGGIDIQYF; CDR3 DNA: TGTGCCAGCAGCTTAGGCCTAGCGGGGGGGATAGACATTCAGTACTTC
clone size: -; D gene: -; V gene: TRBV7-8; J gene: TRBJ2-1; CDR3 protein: CASSFQRAYNEQFF; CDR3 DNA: TGTGCCAGCAGCTTTCAGCGGGCCTACAATGAGCAGTTCTTC
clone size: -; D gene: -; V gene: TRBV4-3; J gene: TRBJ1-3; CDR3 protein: CASSQETTSGNTIYF; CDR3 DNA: TGCGCCAGCAGCCAAGAAACAACCTCTGGAAACACCATATATTTT
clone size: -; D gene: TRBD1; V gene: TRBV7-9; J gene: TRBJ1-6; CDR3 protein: CASSLGDRASPLHF; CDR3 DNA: TGTGCCAGCAGCTTAGGGGACAGGGCTTCACCCCTCCACTTT
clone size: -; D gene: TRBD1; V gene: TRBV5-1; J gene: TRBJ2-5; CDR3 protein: CASSSTGIQETQYF; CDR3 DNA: TGCGCCAGCAGCTCGACAGGGATTCAAGAGACCCAGTACTTC
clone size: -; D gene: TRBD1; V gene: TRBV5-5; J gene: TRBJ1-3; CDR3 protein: CASSLAVGRGYSGNTIYF; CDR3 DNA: TGTGCCAGCAGCCTCGCAGTAGGCAGGGGGTACTCTGGAAACACCATATATTTT
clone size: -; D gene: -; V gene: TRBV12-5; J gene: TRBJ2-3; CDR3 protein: CASGLFGSPDTQYF; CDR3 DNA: TGTGCTAGTGGTTTGTTCGGTAGTCCGGATACGCAGTATTTT
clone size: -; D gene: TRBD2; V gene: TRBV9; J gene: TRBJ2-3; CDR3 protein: CASSVEVGGGTDTQYF; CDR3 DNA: TGTGCCAGCAGCGTAGAAGTTGGGGGGGGCACAGATACGCAGTATTTT
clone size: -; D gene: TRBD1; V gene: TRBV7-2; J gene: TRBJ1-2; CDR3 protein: CASSYDQTGANGYTF; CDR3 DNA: TGTGCCAGCAGCTATGACCAGACAGGGGCGAATGGCTACACCTTC
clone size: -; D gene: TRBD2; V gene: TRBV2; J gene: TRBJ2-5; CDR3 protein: CASQKSSGGPIQETQYF; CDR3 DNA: TGTGCCAGTCAGAAGTCTAGCGGGGGGCCGATCCAAGAGACCCAGTACTTC
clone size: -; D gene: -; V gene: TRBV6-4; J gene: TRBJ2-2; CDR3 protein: CASSDSIKAGDTGELFF; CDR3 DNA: TGTGCCAGCAGTGACTCGATCAAGGCAGGGGACACCGGGGAGCTGTTTTTT
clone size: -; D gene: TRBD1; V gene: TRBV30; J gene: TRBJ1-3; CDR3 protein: CAWSVAGQGKNTIYF; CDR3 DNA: TGTGCCTGGAGTGTAGCCGGACAGGGCAAGAACACCATATATTTT
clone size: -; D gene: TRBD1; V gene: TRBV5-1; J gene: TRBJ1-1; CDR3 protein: CASSGTGSGTEAFF; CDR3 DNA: TGCGCCAGCAGTGGGACAGGGTCGGGCACTGAAGCTTTCTTT
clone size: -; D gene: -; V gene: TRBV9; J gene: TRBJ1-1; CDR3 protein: CASSVDRVGPEAFF; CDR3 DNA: TGTGCCAGCAGCGTAGACAGGGTGGGCCCTGAAGCTTTCTTT
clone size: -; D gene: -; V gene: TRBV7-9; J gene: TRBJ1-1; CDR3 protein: CASRVDREAFF; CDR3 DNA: TGTGCCAGCAGGGTAGACAGGGAAGCTTTCTTT
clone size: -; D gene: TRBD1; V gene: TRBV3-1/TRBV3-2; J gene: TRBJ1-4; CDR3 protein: CASSPDRGGEKLFF; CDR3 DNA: TGTGCCAGCAGCCCCGACAGGGGTGGAGAAAAACTGTTTTTT
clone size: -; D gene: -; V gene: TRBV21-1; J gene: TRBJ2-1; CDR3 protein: CASSNGRLWGLMNEQFF; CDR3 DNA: TGTGCCAGCAGCAATGGGCGACTTTGGGGACTGATGAATGAGCAGTTCTTC
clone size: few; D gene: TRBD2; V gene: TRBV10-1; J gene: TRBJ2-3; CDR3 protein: CASSEGTSRTDTQYF; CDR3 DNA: TGCGCCAGCAGTGAAGGGACTAGTAGGACAGATACGCAGTATTTT
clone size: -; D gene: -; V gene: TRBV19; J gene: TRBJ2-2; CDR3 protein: CASGFLHGELFF; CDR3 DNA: TGTGCCAGTGGCTTCCTCCACGGGGAGCTGTTTTTT
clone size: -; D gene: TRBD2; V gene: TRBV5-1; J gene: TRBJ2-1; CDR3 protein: CASSVIGGRSYNEQFF; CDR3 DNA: TGCGCCAGCAGCGTTATCGGGGGGAGGTCCTACAATGAGCAGTTCTTC
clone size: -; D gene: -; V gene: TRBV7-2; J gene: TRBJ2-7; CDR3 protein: CASSLDQGRFYEQYF; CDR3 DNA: TGTGCCAGCAGCTTAGATCAGGGGCGGTTCTACGAGCAGTACTTC
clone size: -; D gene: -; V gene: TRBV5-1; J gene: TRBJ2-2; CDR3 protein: CASRWRGIGELFF; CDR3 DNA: TGCGCCAGCCGCTGGAGGGGAATAGGGGAGCTGTTTTTT
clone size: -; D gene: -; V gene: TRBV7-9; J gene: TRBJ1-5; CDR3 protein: CASSSGGDQPQHF; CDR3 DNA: TGTGCCAGCAGCTCGGGGGGCGATCAGCCCCAGCATTTT
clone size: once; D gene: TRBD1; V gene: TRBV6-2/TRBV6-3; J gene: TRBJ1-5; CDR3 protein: CASSYAGQGRPQHF; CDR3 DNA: TGTGCCAGCAGTTACGCGGGACAGGGACGGCCCCAGCATTTT
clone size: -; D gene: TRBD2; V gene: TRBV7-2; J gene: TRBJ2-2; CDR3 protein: CASSPGLAGGELFF; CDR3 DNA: TGTGCCAGCAGCCCGGGACTAGCGGGCGGGGAGCTGTTTTTT
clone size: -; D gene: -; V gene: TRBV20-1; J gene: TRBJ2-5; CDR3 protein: CSANTRETQYF; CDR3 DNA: TGCAGTGCAAACACTAGGGAGACCCAGTACTTC
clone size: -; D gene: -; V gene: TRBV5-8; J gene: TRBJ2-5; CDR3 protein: CASSLAMTRSHF; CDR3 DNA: TGTGCCAGCAGCTTGGCCATGACTAGATCCCACTTC
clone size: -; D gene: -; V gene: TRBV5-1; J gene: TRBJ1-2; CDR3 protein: CASSSGLSSSTYGYTF; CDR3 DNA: TGCGCCAGCAGCTCGGGACTCTCCTCTTCTACCTATGGCTACACCTTC
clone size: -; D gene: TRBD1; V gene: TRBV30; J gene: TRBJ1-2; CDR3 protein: CAWTGAGTANYGYTF; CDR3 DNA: TGTGCCTGGACCGGAGCCGGGACAGCTAACTATGGCTACACCTTC
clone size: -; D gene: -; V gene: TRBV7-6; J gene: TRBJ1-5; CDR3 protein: CASSSQAGLSNQPQHF; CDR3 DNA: TGTGCCAGCAGCTCACAGGCAGGCCTTAGCAATCAGCCCCAGCATTTT
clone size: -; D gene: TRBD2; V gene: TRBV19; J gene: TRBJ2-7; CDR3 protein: CASSMLAGGYEQYF; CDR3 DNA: TGTGCCAGTAGTATGCTGGCGGGGGGTTACGAGCAGTACTTC
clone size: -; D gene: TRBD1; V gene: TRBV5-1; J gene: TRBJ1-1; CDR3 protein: CASSSTGGVGTEAFF; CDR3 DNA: TGCGCCAGCAGCTCCACAGGGGGGGTCGGCACTGAAGCTTTCTTT
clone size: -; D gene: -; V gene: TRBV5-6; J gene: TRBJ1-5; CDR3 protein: CASSSRTRYSNQPQHF; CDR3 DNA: TGTGCCAGCAGCTCCCGGACAAGATATAGCAATCAGCCCCAGCATTTT
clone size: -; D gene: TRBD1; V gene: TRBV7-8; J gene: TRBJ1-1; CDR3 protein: CASSPDPTGGDSIAFF; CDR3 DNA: TGTGCCAGCAGCCCAGACCCAACAGGGGGCGATAGTATAGCTTTCTTT
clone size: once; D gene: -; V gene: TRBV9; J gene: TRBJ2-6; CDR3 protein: CASSVGHLLSGANVLTF; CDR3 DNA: TGTGCCAGCAGCGTAGGGCATCTCCTCTCTGGGGCCAACGTCCTGACTTTC
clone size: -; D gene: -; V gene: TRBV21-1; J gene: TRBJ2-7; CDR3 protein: CASSKTGSHEQYF; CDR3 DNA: TGTGCCAGCAGCAAGACAGGGTCCCACGAGCAGTACTTC
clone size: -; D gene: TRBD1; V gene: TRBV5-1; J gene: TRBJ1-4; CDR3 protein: CASKQGAGEKLFF; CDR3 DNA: TGCGCCAGCAAACAGGGGGCCGGGGAAAAACTGTTTTTT
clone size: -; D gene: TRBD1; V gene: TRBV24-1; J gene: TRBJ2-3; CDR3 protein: CATSEPGQTSTDTQYF; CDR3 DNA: TGTGCCACCAGTGAACCGGGACAGACCAGCACAGATACGCAGTATTTT
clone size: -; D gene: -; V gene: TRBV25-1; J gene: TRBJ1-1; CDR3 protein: CASSEGGLGEAFF; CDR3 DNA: TGTGCCAGCAGTGAAGGGGGCCTGGGTGAAGCTTTCTTT
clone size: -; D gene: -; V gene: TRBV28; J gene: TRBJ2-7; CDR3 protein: CASSFGGTKPYEQYF; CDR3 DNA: TGTGCCAGCAGTTTCGGGGGGACAAAACCTTACGAGCAGTACTTC
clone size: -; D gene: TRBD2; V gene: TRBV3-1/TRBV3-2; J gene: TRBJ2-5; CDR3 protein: CASSQTLGRGAQETQYF; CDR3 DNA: TGTGCCAGCAGCCAAACCCTGGGGCGGGGGGCACAAGAGACCCAGTACTTC
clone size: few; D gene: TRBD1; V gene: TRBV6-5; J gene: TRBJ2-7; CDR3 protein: CASMKGQGSYEQYF; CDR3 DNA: TGTGCCAGCATGAAGGGACAGGGGAGCTACGAGCAGTACTTC